These T cell receptor beta chains were read from a single sample in a study of blood T cells in healthy people across ages. One entry per CDR3 protein, called by TCRdb with MiXCR from the 5' RACE reads. Here the sample spans about 1.1 million distinct CDR3 sequences, roughly two fifths being singletons. The sample was blood. The receptor source for this set is a man aged 18 to 35 in good health. Each CDR3 is given with its conserved first and last residue. The order of the fields is V gene, clone size, D gene, J gene, CDR3 DNA, CDR3 protein. The D gene is left open where the match is weak. For some rows the clone size is stated as once, few or many, or as a class when expanded; others skip it.

v_call: TRBV11-1
clone_size: NA
d_call: NA
j_call: TRBJ2-1
cdr3_nt: TGTGCCAGCAGCTTAGACCGGGCTGCTGAGCAGTTCTTC
cdr3_aa: CASSLDRAAEQFF

v_call: TRBV27
clone_size: NA
d_call: TRBD2
j_call: TRBJ2-5
cdr3_nt: TGTGCCAGCAGTTTATGGGGGGGGTCTGCCCTCCAAGAGACCCAGTACTTC
cdr3_aa: CASSLWGGSALQETQYF

v_call: TRBV3-1
clone_size: few
d_call: NA
j_call: TRBJ2-1
cdr3_nt: TGTGCCAGCAGCCAAGATGGCACAGATTACAATGAGCAGTTCTTC
cdr3_aa: CASSQDGTDYNEQFF

v_call: TRBV29-1
clone_size: NA
d_call: NA
j_call: TRBJ2-1
cdr3_nt: TGCAGCGTTGGTCGGTTAGGGCTGCCCTACAATGAGCAGTTCTTC
cdr3_aa: CSVGRLGLPYNEQFF

v_call: TRBV20-1
clone_size: NA
d_call: TRBD1
j_call: TRBJ1-2
cdr3_nt: TGCAGTGCTAGAGCCCCGGGACAGCTCCTTAACTATGGCTACACCTTC
cdr3_aa: CSARAPGQLLNYGYTF

v_call: TRBV20-1
clone_size: few
d_call: TRBD1
j_call: TRBJ1-2
cdr3_nt: TGCAGTGCCGCCACCGGACAGGGATTTAACTATGGCTACACCTTC
cdr3_aa: CSAATGQGFNYGYTF

v_call: TRBV6-5
clone_size: few
d_call: NA
j_call: TRBJ1-4
cdr3_nt: TGTGCCAGCTTGCGGCTGCGACTGTTTTTT
cdr3_aa: CASLRLRLFF

v_call: TRBV4-2
clone_size: few
d_call: NA
j_call: TRBJ1-4
cdr3_nt: TGTGCCAGCAGCCAATGGGACCCGGGAAAACTGTTTTTT
cdr3_aa: CASSQWDPGKLFF

v_call: TRBV10-3
clone_size: few
d_call: NA
j_call: TRBJ2-3
cdr3_nt: TGTGCCATCAGTGTGTCCGGGGACACAGATACGCAGTATTTT
cdr3_aa: CAISVSGDTDTQYF

v_call: TRBV10-3
clone_size: few
d_call: NA
j_call: TRBJ1-4
cdr3_nt: TGTGCCATCAGCCGGGCCCAGGACGCTAATGAAAAACTGTTTTTT
cdr3_aa: CAISRAQDANEKLFF

v_call: TRBV5-1
clone_size: NA
d_call: NA
j_call: TRBJ1-4
cdr3_nt: TGCGCCAGCACCGACGGACTCGGGGGAGAAAAACTGTTTTTT
cdr3_aa: CASTDGLGGEKLFF

v_call: TRBV24-1
clone_size: NA
d_call: NA
j_call: TRBJ1-1
cdr3_nt: TGTGCCACCAGTGATTTTGGGCAGTTCATGAACACTGAAGCTTTCTTT
cdr3_aa: CATSDFGQFMNTEAFF

v_call: TRBV11-2
clone_size: few
d_call: NA
j_call: TRBJ2-3
cdr3_nt: TGTGCCAGCAGCTCAGGGGACCCTTACACAGATACGCAGTATTTT
cdr3_aa: CASSSGDPYTDTQYF

v_call: TRBV6-5
clone_size: few
d_call: NA
j_call: TRBJ2-7
cdr3_nt: TGTGCCAGCAAACGGTGGAACGAGCAGTACTTC
cdr3_aa: CASKRWNEQYF

v_call: TRBV27
clone_size: NA
d_call: NA
j_call: TRBJ1-1
cdr3_nt: TGTGCCAGCCTGCGAGCAGGGAACACTGAAGCTTTCTTT
cdr3_aa: CASLRAGNTEAFF

v_call: TRBV24-1
clone_size: NA
d_call: TRBD1
j_call: TRBJ2-1
cdr3_nt: TGTGCCACCAGTGATTTAGGGAGGACAGGGTACAATGAGCAGTTCTTC
cdr3_aa: CATSDLGRTGYNEQFF

v_call: TRBV20-1
clone_size: NA
d_call: NA
j_call: TRBJ1-4
cdr3_nt: TGCAGTGCGGAAGGGGCCCCCGCGGGAAAACTGTTTTTT
cdr3_aa: CSAEGAPAGKLFF

v_call: TRBV10-3
clone_size: few
d_call: NA
j_call: TRBJ1-4
cdr3_nt: TGTGCCATCAGTGACAGGGAGTCCGCCTATGAAAAACTGTTTTTT
cdr3_aa: CAISDRESAYEKLFF

v_call: TRBV20-1
clone_size: NA
d_call: NA
j_call: TRBJ1-6
cdr3_nt: TGCAGTGCTAGCGGTGGCAGGGTTAATTCACCCCTCCACTTT
cdr3_aa: CSASGGRVNSPLHF

v_call: TRBV7-9
clone_size: NA
d_call: NA
j_call: TRBJ1-5
cdr3_nt: TGTGCCAGCAGCTCCGGGGAAGCGCGCAATCAGCCCCAGCATTTT
cdr3_aa: CASSSGEARNQPQHF

v_call: TRBV3-1
clone_size: few
d_call: NA
j_call: TRBJ2-3
cdr3_nt: TGTGCCAGCAGCCCAAGACAGAGCACAGATACGCAGTATTTT
cdr3_aa: CASSPRQSTDTQYF

v_call: TRBV5-6
clone_size: few
d_call: NA
j_call: TRBJ1-2
cdr3_nt: TGTGCCAGCAGCCCCGGACCGGGCTTGAAGGACTATGGCTACACCTTC
cdr3_aa: CASSPGPGLKDYGYTF

v_call: TRBV4-1
clone_size: many
d_call: NA
j_call: TRBJ2-1
cdr3_nt: TGCGCCAGCAGCCAAGAGCCGAACGCAGTTAATGAGCAGTTCTTC
cdr3_aa: CASSQEPNAVNEQFF

v_call: TRBV2
clone_size: NA
d_call: NA
j_call: TRBJ2-1
cdr3_nt: TGTGCCAGCAGTGAAGCCGGACATTCTAGGAATGAGCAGTTCTTC
cdr3_aa: CASSEAGHSRNEQFF

v_call: TRBV11-2
clone_size: NA
d_call: NA
j_call: TRBJ2-3
cdr3_nt: TGTGCCAGCAGCCCCCAAAGCGGGCGTGGAGATACGCAGTATTTT
cdr3_aa: CASSPQSGRGDTQYF

v_call: TRBV20-1
clone_size: NA
d_call: NA
j_call: TRBJ2-1
cdr3_nt: TGCAGTGCTAGAGATTCTGAAGCAGCTGAGCAGTTCTTC
cdr3_aa: CSARDSEAAEQFF

v_call: TRBV6-5
clone_size: few
d_call: NA
j_call: TRBJ1-2
cdr3_nt: TGTGCCAGCAGTTACGGCGGCGGGGGGTATGGCTACACCTTC
cdr3_aa: CASSYGGGGYGYTF

v_call: TRBV25-1
clone_size: NA
d_call: NA
j_call: TRBJ1-1
cdr3_nt: TGTGCCAGCAGCGGTCTTGGGGGCACTGAAGCTTTCTTT
cdr3_aa: CASSGLGGTEAFF

v_call: TRBV6-2/TRBV6-3
clone_size: NA
d_call: NA
j_call: TRBJ1-5
cdr3_nt: TGTGCCAGCAGTTACAAGGGATTTGGTTCGCCCCAGCATTTT
cdr3_aa: CASSYKGFGSPQHF

v_call: TRBV24-1
clone_size: NA
d_call: TRBD1
j_call: TRBJ2-1
cdr3_nt: TGTGCCACCAGTGATCCCGGGACAGGGGAGACCCAGTTCTTC
cdr3_aa: CATSDPGTGETQFF

v_call: TRBV11-1
clone_size: NA
d_call: TRBD1
j_call: TRBJ1-1
cdr3_nt: TGTGCCGGCAGCTTGCGGACAGGGGCGGTCACTGAAGCTTTCTTT
cdr3_aa: CAGSLRTGAVTEAFF